This T cell receptor beta chain was recorded in a study of cytomegalovirus exposure and HLA in healthy donors. This CDR3 is 14 amino acids long. J was trimmed by 10 bases and V by 3 bases; bases with no gene match: 5. Germline assignment: CDR1 KGHSH and CDR2 LQKENI. Primers for the PCR totalled 60 Vbeta and 13 Jbeta. The repertoire was sequenced with immunoSEQ multiplex PCR; TCRdb's copy has only in-frame clones and lacks some. Of 35,000 to 40,000 clones listed, approximately 71% were seen once; the top ten hold more than 15%. The sequence was collected from a man aged 50 to 60 in good health and CMV-seropositive. The sequenced material came from PBMCs. V and J are TRBV18 and TRBJ1-6; 8 nucleotides line up with TRBD1. CDR3 in amino acids: CASSPDRVESPLHF. For the CDR3, the DNA is TGTGCCAGCTCACCGGACAGGGTAGAATCACCCCTCCACTTT.